This T cell receptor beta chain was retrieved from a study of T cell responses to AZD1222 COVID-19 vaccine (dated by TCRdb to 2020 to 2023). Regarding the study in general: A total of about 250 trial participants underwent TCR sequencing, of whom some 200 had received two doses of AZD1222 and around 25 had received two doses of the MenACWY control vaccine. Trial participants were enrolled by age into 18-55, 56-69 and 70-plus year subgroups, with approximately 150, 28 and 58 TCR-sequenced participants respectively.

Per the germline V gene, SGDLS is the CDR1 and YYNGEE is the CDR2. Taken from cysteine to phenylalanine, the CDR3 has 15 residues. Solely the CDR3 DNA is kept, with 45 bases framed from the first base. For this chain, trimming is 1 base at the V end and 1 base at the J end, and the number of junction bases without a gene match is 3. Overall study outcomes, separate from this receptor: The 56-69-year group was small, and its depth increase did not reach significance, likely because of low power. After two AZD1222 doses, both the breadth and the depth of spike-specific TCRs were significantly higher than at day 0 and than in MenACWY recipients. Most participants were white British and females outnumbered males, and the authors suggested that clonal diversity may have been underestimated. The whole spike protein was spanned by vaccine-associated CD4 TCRs, and dominant responses were seen in regions 160-218 and 743-854. Because no samples from the day 14 peak response were available, repertoires could be characterized only after the peak T cell response. Nearly half of unique spike-specific TCRs reportedly recognized epitopes outside regions mutated in the B.1.351 and B.1.1.7 variants. Conclusions about previously exposed vaccinees are limited, since just five or six AZD1222 recipients were seropositive for SARS-CoV-2 at baseline.

The intended sense of this specimen's time point label: about 28 days (+/-7) after the second vaccine dose. AZD1222 recipients whose second dose came at about 4 weeks and those whose second dose came at about 12 weeks were combined into one group, since spike-specific TCR depth and breadth did not differ between the two schedules. Vaccinee samples were obtained from the UK trials COV001 and COV002, which included a single-blind randomized controlled phase 2/3 trial of AZD1222 (ChAdOx1 nCoV-19) in healthy adults. Trial participant PBMC samples were collected at day 0 and day 28 after the second dose for TCRbeta chain sequencing. The CDR3 regions of human TCRbeta chains were analyzed by immunosequencing. The study's own analysis went as follows. Repertoire TCRs were matched against a reference library of SARS-CoV-2-specific TCRs generated with the MIRA antigen-specificity platform. Breadth was defined as the fraction of unique TCRs that were SARS-CoV-2-associated, and depth was defined as the fraction of total T cells that were SARS-CoV-2-associated. Using the MIRA data, each spike-specific TCR was mapped to the spike region that the TCR reacts to and placed in a CD4 or CD8 class. Log10-transformed breadth and depth values were compared by one-way ANOVA with Sidak's multiple comparisons tests. The source is immuneACCESS, and TCRdb retained only in-frame sequences with V and J called. Part of the clones is not carried over; for the studies checked, unresolved V genes explain less than half of this, and the remainder is unexplained. For V, J and clone size, that table is used; D and trimming come from the DNA. This sample gives approximately 120,000 clones in total; about 90% of them show up just once. About 4.5% of the sample is held by the ten biggest clonotypes.

In regard to this clone: The clone's antigen remains unknown. Qualities for individual bases were not recorded, and no much larger clone is one base off.

The chain is encoded by TRBV9 joined to TRBJ1-1; 8 nucleotides in the junction match TRBD1. The sequencing used peripheral blood, collected 28 days after the second AZD1222 dose. This clonotype was obtained from an adult who received the AZD1222 COVID-19 vaccine. Read as DNA, the sequence is TGTGCCAGCAGCGTATTAGGACAGGGGAACACTGAAGCTTTCTTT. Translation gives CASSVLGQGNTEAFF.